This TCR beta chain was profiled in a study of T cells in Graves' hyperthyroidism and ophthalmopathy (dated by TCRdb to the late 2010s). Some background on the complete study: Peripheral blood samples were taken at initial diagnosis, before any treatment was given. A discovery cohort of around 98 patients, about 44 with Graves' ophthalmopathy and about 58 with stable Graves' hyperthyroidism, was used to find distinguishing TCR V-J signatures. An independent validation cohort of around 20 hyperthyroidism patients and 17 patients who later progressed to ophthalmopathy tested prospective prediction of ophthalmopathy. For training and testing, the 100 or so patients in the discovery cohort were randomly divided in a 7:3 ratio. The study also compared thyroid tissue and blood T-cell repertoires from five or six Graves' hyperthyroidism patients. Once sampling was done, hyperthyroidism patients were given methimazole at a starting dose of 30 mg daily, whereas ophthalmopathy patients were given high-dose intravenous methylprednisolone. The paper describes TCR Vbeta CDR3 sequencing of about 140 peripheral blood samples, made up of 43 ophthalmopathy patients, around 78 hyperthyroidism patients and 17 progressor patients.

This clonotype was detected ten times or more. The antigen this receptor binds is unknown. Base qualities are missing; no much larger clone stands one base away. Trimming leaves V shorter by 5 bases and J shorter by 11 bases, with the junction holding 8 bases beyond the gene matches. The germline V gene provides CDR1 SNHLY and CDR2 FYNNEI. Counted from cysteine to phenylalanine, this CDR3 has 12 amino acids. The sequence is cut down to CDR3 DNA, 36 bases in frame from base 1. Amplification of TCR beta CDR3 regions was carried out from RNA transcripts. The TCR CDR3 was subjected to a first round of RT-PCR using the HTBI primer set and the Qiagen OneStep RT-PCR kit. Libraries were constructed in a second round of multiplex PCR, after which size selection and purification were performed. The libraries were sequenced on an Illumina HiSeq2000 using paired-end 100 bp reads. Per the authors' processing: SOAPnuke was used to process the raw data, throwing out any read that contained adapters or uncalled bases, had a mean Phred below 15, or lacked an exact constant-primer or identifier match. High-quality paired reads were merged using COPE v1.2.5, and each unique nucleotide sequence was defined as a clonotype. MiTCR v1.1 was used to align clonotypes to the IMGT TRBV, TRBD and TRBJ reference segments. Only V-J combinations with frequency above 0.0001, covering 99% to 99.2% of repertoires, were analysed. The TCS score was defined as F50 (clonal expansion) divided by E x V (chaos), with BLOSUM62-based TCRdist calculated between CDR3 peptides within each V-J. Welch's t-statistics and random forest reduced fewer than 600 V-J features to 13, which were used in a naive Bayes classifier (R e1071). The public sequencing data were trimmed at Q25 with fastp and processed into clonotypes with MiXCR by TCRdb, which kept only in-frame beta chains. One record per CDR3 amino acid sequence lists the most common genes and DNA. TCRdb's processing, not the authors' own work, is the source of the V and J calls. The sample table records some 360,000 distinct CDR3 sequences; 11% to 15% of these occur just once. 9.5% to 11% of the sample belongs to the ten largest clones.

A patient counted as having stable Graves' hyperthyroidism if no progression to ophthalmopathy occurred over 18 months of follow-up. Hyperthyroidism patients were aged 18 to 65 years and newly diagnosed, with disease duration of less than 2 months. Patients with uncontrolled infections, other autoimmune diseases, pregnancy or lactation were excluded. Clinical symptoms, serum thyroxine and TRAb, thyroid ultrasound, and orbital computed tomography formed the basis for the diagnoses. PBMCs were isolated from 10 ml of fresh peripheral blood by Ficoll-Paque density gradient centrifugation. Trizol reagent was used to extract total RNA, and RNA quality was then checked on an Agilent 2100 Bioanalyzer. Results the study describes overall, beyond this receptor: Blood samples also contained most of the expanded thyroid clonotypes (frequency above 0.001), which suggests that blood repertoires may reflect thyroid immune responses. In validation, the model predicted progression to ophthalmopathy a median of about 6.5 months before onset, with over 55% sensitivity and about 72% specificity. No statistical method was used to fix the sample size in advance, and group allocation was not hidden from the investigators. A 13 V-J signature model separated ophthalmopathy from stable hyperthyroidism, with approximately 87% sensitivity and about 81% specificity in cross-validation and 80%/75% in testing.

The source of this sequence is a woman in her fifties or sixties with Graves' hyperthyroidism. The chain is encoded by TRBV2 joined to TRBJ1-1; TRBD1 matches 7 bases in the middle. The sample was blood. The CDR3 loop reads CASSLDRFGAFF. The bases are TGTGCCAGCAGTTTGGACAGGTTTGGGGCTTTCTTT.